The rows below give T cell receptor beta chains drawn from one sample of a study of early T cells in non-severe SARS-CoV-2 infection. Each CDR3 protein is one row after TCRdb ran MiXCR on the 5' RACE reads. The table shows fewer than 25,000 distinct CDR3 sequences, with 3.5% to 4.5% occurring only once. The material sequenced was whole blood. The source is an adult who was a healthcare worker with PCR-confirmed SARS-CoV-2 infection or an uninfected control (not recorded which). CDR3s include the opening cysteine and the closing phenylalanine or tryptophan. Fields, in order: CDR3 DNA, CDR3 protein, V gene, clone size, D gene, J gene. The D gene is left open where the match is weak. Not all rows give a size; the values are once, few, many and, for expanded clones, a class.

TGCAGTGCTAGAGTCCCACTAGCGGGAGGACGAGGTGAGCAGTTCTTC,CSARVPLAGGRGEQFF,TRBV20-1,few,TRBD2,TRBJ2-1
TGTGCCAGCGGCGGAAATTCTGGCACAGATACGCAGTATTTT,CASGGNSGTDTQYF,TRBV7-2,many,NA,TRBJ2-3
TGTGCCAGCCGCGAGACAGGCATTTCCCCTTCACCCCTCCACTTT,CASRETGISPSPLHF,TRBV5-5,many,NA,TRBJ1-6
TGTGCCAGCTCACCACCGCGTTTGGGGGGTAACACTGAAGCTTTCTTT,CASSPPRLGGNTEAFF,TRBV18,many,NA,TRBJ1-1
TGTGCCAGCAGCTTAAGGGGGTCTAGCGAGAATGAGCAGTTCTTC,CASSLRGSSENEQFF,TRBV7-3,many,NA,TRBJ2-1
TGTGCCAGCAGTTTCCGGGCGGGGGGATACGAGCAGTACTTC,CASSFRAGGYEQYF,TRBV12-3/TRBV12-4,many,TRBD2,TRBJ2-7
TGTGCCAGCAGCCCAGGGACTCAGGAAAAACTGTTTTTT,CASSPGTQEKLFF,TRBV9,many,NA,TRBJ1-4
TGTGCCAGCAGCTTAATGAGGAACCCAGGAGAAAAACTGTTTTTT,CASSLMRNPGEKLFF,TRBV7-2,many,NA,TRBJ1-4
TGTGCCAGCAGTTCCTATCAGGGGAACACTGAAGCTTTCTTT,CASSSYQGNTEAFF,TRBV27,few,NA,TRBJ1-1
TGTGCCAGCAGAGAATTTGACAGCCCCGTGACTGAAGCTTTCTTT,CASREFDSPVTEAFF,TRBV12-3/TRBV12-4,many,NA,TRBJ1-1
TGCGCCAGCAGCCAGACCGGGACCCAGAAGGAGACCCAGTACTTC,CASSQTGTQKETQYF,TRBV4-1,many,NA,TRBJ2-5
TGTGCCAGTAGTATACGGGGGCTGGGTCAGCCCCAGCATTTT,CASSIRGLGQPQHF,TRBV19,many,NA,TRBJ1-5
TGTGCCAGTAGTATTGGGGGCAGGGGGCGAGATGAGCAGTTCTTC,CASSIGGRGRDEQFF,TRBV19,many,TRBD1,TRBJ2-1
TGTGCCAGCAGCCAGCAGAACACTGAAGCTTTCTTT,CASSQQNTEAFF,TRBV6-6,NA,NA,TRBJ1-1
TGTGCCAGCAGCCAGTCCGGGACAGGGGGCTATACGCAGTATTTT,CASSQSGTGGYTQYF,TRBV28,many,TRBD1,TRBJ2-3
TGTGCCAGCAGTTTAGAAGGGGCCCTGAGGGGGAAGGCTGAAGCTTTCTTT,CASSLEGALRGKAEAFF,TRBV12-3/TRBV12-4,many,NA,TRBJ1-1
TGTGCCAGCAGCGTCCCCGCCACAGATACGCAGTATTTT,CASSVPATDTQYF,TRBV9,NA,NA,TRBJ2-3
TGTGCCAGCAGCCAACAGGGACCTTACAATGAGCAGTTCTTC,CASSQQGPYNEQFF,TRBV27,few,NA,TRBJ2-1
TGTGCCAGCCCCCCAACGGGGAGTTTCCCCTACGAGCAGTACTTC,CASPPTGSFPYEQYF,TRBV7-8,many,NA,TRBJ2-7
TGTGCCAGCAGCTCTTGGACAGGGGGCAAAATCGCGTACGAGCAGTACTTC,CASSSWTGGKIAYEQYF,TRBV12-3/TRBV12-4,many,TRBD1,TRBJ2-7
TGCAGCGTTGAGCACCTGAAGGACACCACCCATGAGCAGTTCTTC,CSVEHLKDTTHEQFF,TRBV29-1,many,NA,TRBJ2-1
TGCGCCAGCAGCCAAGGGGCTCGGAGCGGGAGAGGTTCGCGGGAGCAGTTCTTC,CASSQGARSGRGSREQFF,TRBV4-3,many,TRBD2,TRBJ2-1
TGTGCCAGCAGTTGGACCTGGGGTATGAACACTGAAGCTTTCTTT,CASSWTWGMNTEAFF,TRBV12-3/TRBV12-4,many,NA,TRBJ1-1
TGTGCCAGCAGCTTATGGTCGGGGACGGACACTGAAGCTTTCTTT,CASSLWSGTDTEAFF,TRBV7-2,many,NA,TRBJ1-1
TGCAGTGCTAGAGCCCCGACGGGTGAGACCCAGTACTTC,CSARAPTGETQYF,TRBV20-1,medium-sized,NA,TRBJ2-5